A single sample is the source of the 17 T cell receptor beta chains below, sequenced in a study of cytomegalovirus exposure and HLA in healthy donors. This PCR relied on a set of 60 Vbeta primers and 13 Jbeta primers. Here immunoSEQ multiplex PCR was the method, and the copy in TCRdb shows in-frame clones only, minus some. This sample carries roughly 120,000 clones, approximately 8% of them seen once, and the ten largest clones take about 6.6%. The specimen sequenced was PBMCs. Source of these receptors: a woman aged 35 to 49 in good health and CMV-seropositive.

This clone has just a few counts. CDR3 sequence (DNA): TGTGCCAGCAGCCCAAGCGGGACTAATACGCAGTATTTT. Translating gives CASSPSGTNTQYF. The chain uses TRBV27 and TRBJ2-3; TRBD2 aligns across 7 bases. Germline CDR1 MNHEY, CDR2 SMNVEV (reference sequence). Trimming took 6 bases from V and 7 from J; bases not matched to a gene: 7. CDR3 length: 13 residues.

The chain joins TRBV19 to TRBJ2-6, with D perhaps matching TRBD1 (6 bases). With 4 bases removed from V and 0 bases from J, the gap between germline ends came to 16 bases. The CDR3 sequence is 18 residues long. CDR1 is LNHDA, CDR2 SQIVND, per germline (reference sequence). CDR3 sequence: CASSRIGQPISGANVLTF. CDR3 nucleotide sequence: TGTGCCAGTAGTAGAATCGGACAGCCAATCTCTGGGGCCAACGTCCTGACTTTC.

On this clone itself: Other DNA sequences in this specimen translate into the identical CDR3. The chain combines TRBV14 with TRBJ1-1; 9 bases map to TRBD1. This CDR3 has 15 residues. Per germline, CDR1 SGHDN and CDR2 FVKESK. Trimming cost V 4 bases and J 3 bases; bases outside gene matches: 6. CDR3 nucleotide sequence: TGTGCCAGCAGCCGTACAGGGGGCGCGGACACTGAAGCTTTCTTT. It codes for CASSRTGGADTEAFF.

This clone appeared a few times. The chain employs TRBV5-1 and TRBJ1-1; 8 bases agree with TRBD1. This CDR3 has 15 residues. Trimming took 6 bases from V and 0 from J; bases not matched to a gene: 7. Germline V gives CDR1 SGHRS, CDR2 YFSETQ. This CDR3 reads CASTGAGGLNTEAFF. CDR3 sequence (DNA): TGCGCCAGCACTGGGGCAGGGGGCTTGAACACTGAAGCTTTCTTT. Full variable domain (rest looked up from reference TRBV5-1 and TRBJ1-1): KAGVTQTPRYLIKTRGQQVTLSCSPISGHRSVSWYQQTPGQGLQFLFEYFSETQRNKGNFPGRFSGRQFSNSRSEMNVSTLELGDSALYLCASTGAGGLNTEAFFGQGTRLTVV.

V is TRBV7-2 and J is TRBJ1-3; D gene ambiguous. Germline V gives CDR1 SGHTA, CDR2 FQGNSA. The CDR3 has 16 amino acids. Trimming removed 1 base from V and 1 base from J, with 11 bases in between. This chain's CDR3 is CASSLVADTSGNTIYF. CDR3 nucleotide sequence: TGTGCCAGCAGCTTAGTCGCCGATACTTCTGGAAACACCATATATTTT. The complete variable domain, with remaining parts taken from reference TRBV7-2 and TRBJ1-3, reads GAGVSQSPSNKVTEKGKDVELRCDPISGHTALYWYRQSLGQGLEFLIYFQGNSAPDKSGLPSDRFSAERTGGSVSTLTIQRTQQEDSAVYLCASSLVADTSGNTIYFGEGSWLTVV.

The genes are TRBV4-1 and TRBJ1-2; D gene ambiguous. V shed 4 bases and J shed 1 base, with 16 bases lying between them. Germline CDR1 and CDR2: MGHRA and YSYEKL. This CDR3 comprises 16 residues. CDR3 sequence (DNA): TGCGCCAGCAGCCTCAGTCATCGGGATGGTAACTATGGCTACACCTTC. Its translation: CASSLSHRDGNYGYTF.

This sequence joins TRBV9 and TRBJ2-1; 7 bases fit TRBD1. Germline V lookup: CDR1 SGDLS, CDR2 YYNGEE. The CDR3 totals 15 residues. Unmatched junction bases numbered 4, after V lost 2 bases and J lost 2 bases. DNA of the CDR3: TGTGCCAGCAGCGTCGCCGGGACAGCCTACAATGAGCAGTTCTTC. As protein: CASSVAGTAYNEQFF.

This clone occurred a few times. The rearrangement joins TRBV6-1 to TRBJ1-5; D unclear. V shed 3 bases and J shed 4 bases, with 7 bases lying between them. Germline CDR1 is MNHNS and CDR2 is SASEGT. CDR3 length: 13 residues. DNA of the CDR3: TGTGCCAGCAGTGAGAGGGCAAATCAGCCCCAGCATTTT. It specifies CASSERANQPQHF.

The table lists this clone with a few counts. The J gene is TRBJ1-1, the V gene TRBV5-1, with 7 bases matching TRBD1. CDR3 length: 18 residues. In germline, CDR1 is SGHRS, CDR2 YFSETQ. The V gene end was trimmed by 1 base and the J gene end by 2 bases; junction bases not matched to a gene: 14. CDR3 region: CASSLRGGREGRNTEAFF. CDR3 nucleotide sequence: TGCGCCAGCAGCTTGAGAGGGGGCAGGGAAGGTAGAAACACTGAAGCTTTCTTT.

This rearrangement joins TRBV21-1 to TRBJ2-7; the DNA was not compared with TRBD1, the D call given in the table. TRBV21-1 has pseudogene status. The CDR3 sequence is 16 residues long. The CDR3 bases are TGTGCCAGCAGCAACCGTTCAGGCCAGGCTAACTACGAGCAGTACTTC. Amino acids: CASSNRSGQANYEQYF.

This clone was picked up a small number of times. The rearrangement links TRBV7-9 to TRBJ2-3; TRBD2 matches 7 bases. The junction had 6 bases not matched to a gene; V was cut back by 4 bases and J by 2 bases. Germline assignment: CDR1 SEHNR and CDR2 FQNEAQ (reference sequence). There are 15 residues in the CDR3. The CDR3 spells CASSSLSGATDTQYF. In nucleotides, the CDR3 is TGTGCCAGCAGCTCTCTAAGCGGGGCCACAGATACGCAGTATTTT.

This clone turned up a few times. CDR3: CSVREGAHGNTIYF. The CDR3 nucleotides read TGCAGCGTTAGAGAGGGGGCGCACGGAAACACCATATATTTT. The chain is built from TRBV29-1 and TRBJ1-3; 7 positions match TRBD1. The CDR3 is made up of 14 amino acids. Per germline, CDR1 SQVTM and CDR2 ANQGSEA. The trim removed 5 bases at V and 4 bases at J, leaving 8 bases unmatched. The full variable domain, with the rest looked up from reference TRBV29-1 and TRBJ1-3, is SAVISQKPSRDICQRGTSLTIQCQVDSQVTMMFWYRQQPGQSLTLIATANQGSEATYESGFVIDKFPISRPNLTFSTLTVSNMSPEDSSIYLCSVREGAHGNTIYFGEGSWLTVV.

The chain recombines TRBV19 with TRBJ1-1, with D tentatively TRBD1 (5 bases). Trimming left V 7 bases short and J 1 base short, with 7 bases between. The germline V gene encodes CDR1 LNHDA and CDR2 SQIVND (reference sequence). This CDR3 has 12 amino acids. The CDR3 loop reads CASKRGNTEAFF. The CDR3, as DNA: TGTGCCAGTAAAAGGGGGAACACTGAAGCTTTCTTT. Looking up the rest from reference TRBV19 and TRBJ1-1 gives the full variable domain: DGGITQSPKYLFRKEGQNVTLSCEQNLNHDAMYWYRQDPGQGLRLIYYSQIVNDFQKGDIAEGYSVSREKKESFPLTVTSAQKNPTAFYLCASKRGNTEAFFGQGTRLTVV.

The gene calls are TRBV9 and TRBJ2-1; 9 nucleotides line up with TRBD2. CDR1 SGDLS and CDR2 YYNGEE come from the germline V gene. CDR3 length: 15 residues. Germline trimming cut 0 bases from V and 3 bases from J; bases unmatched to any gene: 1. The CDR3 loop is CASSVGGGVYNEQFF. DNA for the CDR3: TGTGCCAGCAGCGTAGGCGGGGGGGTCTACAATGAGCAGTTCTTC.

This clone was seen only a few times. This chain uses TRBV7-2 with TRBJ2-7, with TRBD2 identical over 8 bases. CDR1 and CDR2 (germline): SGHTA, FQGNSA. Trimming removed 5 bases from V and 0 bases from J; junction bases left unmatched: 3. The CDR3 has 14 residues. This CDR3 reads CASSQSGSSYEQYF. CDR3 coding DNA: TGTGCCAGCAGCCAAAGCGGGAGCTCCTACGAGCAGTACTTC.

This clone was seen a few times. V and J are TRBV5-1 and TRBJ2-1, with D perhaps TRBD1 (6 bases). Trimming pared 4 bases from V and 0 bases from J, leaving 8 bases between. The length of the CDR3 is 14 residues. Germline V lookup: CDR1 SGHRS, CDR2 YFSETQ. CDR3 sequence reads: CASSKDSSYNEQFF. The CDR3, as DNA: TGCGCCAGCAGCAAGGACAGCTCCTACAATGAGCAGTTCTTC.

V usage is TRBV9 and J usage is TRBJ2-1, with D unclear. The CDR3 runs 13 residues. Germline CDR1 is SGDLS and CDR2 is YYNGEE. V was cut by 0 bases and J by 8 bases, with 9 bases left in between. In DNA, the CDR3 is TGTGCCAGCAGCGTAGATGGGCGCCATGAGCAGTTCTTC. It translates to CASSVDGRHEQFF.